This TCR beta chain was sequenced in a study of blood T cells in healthy people across ages (dated by TCRdb to between 2014 and 2016). With respect to the entire study: In model experiments, template switching captured roughly one uniquely barcoded TCR beta cDNA molecule for every two T cells. The study measured age-related changes in TCR beta repertoire diversity using deep sequencing normalized with unique cDNA molecular identifiers. The donors were split into four age groups: young (average 16 years), middle-aged (39), aged (approximately 59) and long-lived (approximately 80). Two additional independent replicas of 1 million unique cDNA reads from the same blood draw were analyzed for two donors (one aged 18 to 30 and one aged 80 or older).

Systemically healthy Caucasian individuals from Russia, some 40 in total and aged about 6 to 90 years, were included as donors. Each donor gave approximately 9.4 milliliters of peripheral blood, drawn into EDTA-treated Vacutainer tubes. Ficoll-Paque density-gradient centrifugation was used to isolate PBMCs, with at least 6 million per sample. Trizol reagent was used to extract total RNA from the PBMCs, yielding at least 6 micrograms per sample. For every donor, flow cytometry on a PBMC aliquot measured the percentage of naive CD45RAhigh/CD27high T cells. Sequences SGDLS (CDR1) and YYNGEE (CDR2) are obtained from the germline V gene. The junction shows trimming of 4 bases on V and 0 bases on J, and the gene matches do not reach 13 bases of it. CDR3 length: 18 amino acids, cysteine to phenylalanine. Only the CDR3 region is kept as DNA, spanning 54 bases read in frame from base 1. Comments on this clonotype: This receptor's antigen is unknown. Base qualities are missing; no much larger clone stands one base away.

The study at large found these results: Observed TCR beta diversity correlated strongly with the percentage of naive T cells measured by flow cytometry. Compared with the aged group, more naive CD4+ T cells, fewer expanded clones and increased TCR diversity were shown by the long-lived group, suggesting age selection. The CMV infection status of donors was not known, potentially confounding age-related changes in expanded clonotypes. Total diversity estimates from one million sequenced T cells were considered lower bounds and underestimates. Since profiling was done on bulk unsorted PBMCs, naive and antigen-experienced compartments could not be conclusively compared. As age increased, observed TCR beta diversity per million T cells dropped in a roughly linear way, and a significant reduction was already evident by age around 41.

The library was produced with 5' RACE. The run used an Illumina HiSeq 2500. A second PCR of about 6 to 11 cycles was performed with a sample-barcoded 5' primer and a J-beta primer mix. Each TCR beta cDNA molecule received a unique molecular identifier from a template-switch 5' adaptor carrying 12 random nucleotides. At least 2.5 million CDR3-containing paired-end reads were obtained from each sample. First-strand cDNA was synthesized from all RNA with the Mint cDNA synthesis kit, primed by a TRBC-specific oligonucleotide. After uracil-DNA glycosylase treatment, a first 18-cycle PCR used universal primers M1SS and BC2_uni_R on all cDNA. In the authors' own workflow: Each sample was normalized by randomly selecting 1 million high-quality reads, each carrying a distinct molecular identifier. Reads sharing molecular identifiers were discarded rather than binned into consensus sequences. MiTCR, set to a Q25 quality threshold and the strictest error-elimination algorithm, was used for CDR3 identification, clonotype clustering and error correction. A nonparametric unseen species model using Euler transformation provided a lower-bound estimate of total TCR beta diversity. TCRdb handled the public reads itself, with Q25 trimming in fastp and clone calling in MiXCR, and kept productive beta chains. One record per CDR3 amino acid sequence lists the most common genes and DNA. The V and J calls come from TCRdb's annotation, not from the publication. This sample is represented by 700,000 to 900,000 distinct CDR3 sequences; approximately 24% of them were singletons. 3% of the sample lies in the top ten.

Separately, the same data were catalogued under a study of T cells of mothers and their children. The second investigation adds: Nine systemically healthy Caucasian individuals, comprising three mothers and their six children, were included as donors. cDNA synthesis used all of the extracted RNA, with approximately 1.4 ug of RNA in each 15 ul reaction. In the second PCR, the M1S primer introduced both the sample barcodes and 2-4 random nucleotides. Over 8 million TCR beta CDR3 reads were obtained for each mother, and approximately 3.2 million reads were obtained for each child. In both related and unrelated pairs, thymic selection shapes the output of TCR recombination in a similar way, with inherited differences having only a minor effect. Normalized repertoire overlap in related mother-child pairs was always slightly higher than in unrelated mother-child pairs, but the difference was never significant. No persistent microchimeric T cell clones were found, with a detection sensitivity of approximately 95 clones per million clonotypes. Deep NGS was used in the study to compare the TCR beta repertoires of mothers and children and to look for features that separate related mother-child pairs from unrelated individuals. The mean age was roughly 44 +/- 4 years for the mothers and roughly 10 +/- 4 years for the children. Libraries were sequenced on Illumina HiSeq 2000 with 100+100 nt paired-end reads after adapter ligation with NEBNext reagents. To prevent cross-contamination, the mother and child libraries were prepared a month apart and were sequenced in separate runs. For each donor, between about 500,000 and 2,100,000 distinct TCR beta clonotypes were identified. Naive TCR beta clonotypes were estimated from low-frequency clonotypes matched to each donor's FACS-determined naive share, without sorting.

This receptor was taken from a boy aged 10-17 years in good health. The source material was blood. The chain is encoded by TRBV9 joined to TRBJ2-4; TRBD1 lines up with 7 middle nucleotides. Here the CDR3 is given as CASSPDRSGLLAKNIQYF. In nucleotide form, the sequence is TGTGCCAGCAGCCCGGACAGGAGCGGATTGCTAGCCAAAAACATTCAGTACTTC.